This T cell receptor (beta chain) came from a study of long-term antiretroviral therapy in people with HIV. The study's findings and limits: Clones that expanded before ART (that is, prior to treatment) dominated the repertoire at all time points. ART-treated samples gained diversity yet remained below transplant donor controls.

Survey level was the resolution at which the v3.0 immunoSEQ assay ran. Clones were sequenced by immunoSEQ multiplex PCR, and TCRdb holds only the in-frame ones, with some missing. The sample includes some 22,000 clones, 85% to 90% of them seen just once. Comment on this clone: As yet, its antigen is unknown.

This specimen consisted of unsorted PBMCs, obtained 2.3 years after starting antiretroviral therapy. This sequence was found in a man in his 60s with HIV.

The CDR3 here is CASSIDRGEGRRDTEAFF. As DNA, the CDR3 is TGTGCCAGTAGTATAGATCGCGGGGAGGGAAGGCGGGACACTGAAGCTTTCTTT. This sequence joins TRBV19 and TRBJ1-1; D unresolved. Germline V gene data show CDR1 as LNHDA and CDR2 as SQIVND (reference sequence). This CDR3 has 18 residues. Trimming shortened V by 0 bases and J by 3 bases, and 20 bases separated the two germline ends.